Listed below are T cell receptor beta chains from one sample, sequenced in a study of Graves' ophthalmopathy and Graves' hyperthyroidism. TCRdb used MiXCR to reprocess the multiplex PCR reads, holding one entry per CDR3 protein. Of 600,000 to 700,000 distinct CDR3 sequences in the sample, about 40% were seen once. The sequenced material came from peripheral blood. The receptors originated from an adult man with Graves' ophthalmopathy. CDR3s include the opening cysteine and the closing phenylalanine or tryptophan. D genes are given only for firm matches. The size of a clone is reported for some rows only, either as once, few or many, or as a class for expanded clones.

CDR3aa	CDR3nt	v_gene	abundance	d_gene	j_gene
CASKGQDYEQYF	TGTGCCAGCAAAGGACAGGACTACGAGCAGTACTTC	TRBV6-5	once	TRBD1	TRBJ2-7
CASSLVLASYEQYF	TGCGCCAGCAGCTTGGTTCTAGCTTCCTACGAGCAGTACTTC	TRBV5-1	many	.	TRBJ2-7
CASSRAKNTEAFF	TGTGCTAGCAGCAGGGCTAAGAACACTGAAGCTTTCTTT	TRBV7-7	many	.	TRBJ1-1
CSVRGSGSTGTGETQYF	TGCAGCGTCCGAGGTAGCGGGAGCACGGGTACCGGGGAGACCCAGTACTTC	TRBV29-1	.	TRBD2	TRBJ2-5
CASSERGRWAEAFF	TGTGCCAGCAGTGAGAGGGGGAGGTGGGCTGAAGCTTTCTTT	TRBV2	.	.	TRBJ1-1
CSARGTLEVTQYF	TGCAGTGCTAGGGGGACACTGGAGGTGACCCAGTACTTC	TRBV20-1	.	.	TRBJ2-5
CATSNRDETQYF	TGTGCCACCAGCAACAGGGATGAGACCCAGTACTTC	TRBV15	few	.	TRBJ2-5
CASRLLAGGSTDTQYF	TGTGCCAGCAGGCTATTAGCGGGAGGAAGCACAGATACGCAGTATTTT	TRBV7-2	.	TRBD2	TRBJ2-3
CASSLGDGAAFF	TGTGCCAGCAGCTTGGGGGACGGGGCAGCTTTCTTT	TRBV5-4	.	.	TRBJ1-1
CASRLTGGFGYTF	TGTGCCAGCAGACTGACAGGGGGATTTGGCTACACCTTC	TRBV7-2	.	TRBD1	TRBJ1-2
CSASGQRIYGYTF	TGCAGTGCTAGTGGGCAGCGTATCTATGGCTACACCTTC	TRBV20-1	once	.	TRBJ1-2
CASSLGTRSTEAFF	TGTGCCAGCAGTTTAGGGACACGGAGCACTGAAGCTTTCTTT	TRBV12-3/TRBV12-4	.	.	TRBJ1-1
CATSRPGRGSPLHF	TGCGCCACCAGCCGACCGGGACGGGGGTCACCCCTCCACTTT	TRBV15	.	.	TRBJ1-6
CASSPTSGPGGTGELFF	TGTGCCAGCAGCCCGACTAGCGGTCCTGGGGGCACCGGGGAGCTGTTTTTT	TRBV9	.	TRBD2	TRBJ2-2
CASSEIWSTDTQYF	TGCGCCAGCAGTGAGATATGGAGCACAGATACGCAGTATTTT	TRBV10-2	.	.	TRBJ2-3
CASSLGGQTSPLHF	TGTGCCAGCAGCTTAGGGGGGCAGACTTCACCCCTCCACTTT	TRBV7-9	.	.	TRBJ1-6
CASSRRQMNTEAFF	TGTGCCAGTAGTAGGAGACAGATGAACACTGAAGCTTTCTTT	TRBV19	many	.	TRBJ1-1
CASTGGQPQHF	TGTGCCAGCACCGGGGGCCAGCCCCAGCATTTT	TRBV6-5	.	.	TRBJ1-5
CASSYPRTGQYQPQHF	TGTGCCAGCAGTTACCCCAGGACAGGGCAATATCAGCCCCAGCATTTT	TRBV10-3	few	TRBD1	TRBJ1-5
CAWRDGSESAF	TGTGCCTGGAGAGATGGCAGTGAGTCTGCTTTT	TRBV30	.	.	TRBJ1-4
CASSPRVRDNYGYTF	TGTGCCAGCAGCCCAAGGGTCAGAGATAACTATGGCTACACCTTC	TRBV7-8	many	.	TRBJ1-2
CASSLGGSGLDTQYF	TGTGCCAGCAGCTTAGGCGGGAGTGGGCTGGATACGCAGTATTTT	TRBV25-1	.	TRBD2	TRBJ2-3
CASSYLGGVLYEQYF	TGTGCCAGCAGTTATCTCGGGGGGGTACTCTACGAGCAGTACTTC	TRBV6-6	.	TRBD2	TRBJ2-7
CAWSVSRGQGYTF	TGTGCCTGGAGTGTATCCAGGGGGCAAGGCTACACCTTC	TRBV30	.	TRBD1	TRBJ1-2
CASSLTRGRGTEAFF	TGTGCCAGCAGTTTAACGCGGGGGCGAGGGACTGAAGCTTTCTTT	TRBV12-3/TRBV12-4	few	.	TRBJ1-1
CASSTMDTLDGYTF	TGTGCCAGTAGTACGATGGACACCCTGGATGGCTACACCTTC	TRBV19	many	.	TRBJ1-2
CASSFQGASGNTIYF	TGTGCCAGCAGCTTCCAGGGGGCCTCTGGAAACACCATATATTTT	TRBV9	many	TRBD1	TRBJ1-3